This entry is about one TCR beta chain. Its specific antigen is unknown. No base quality information exists; no much larger clone differs at one position. The immunoSEQ Assay was the method used to sequence TCRbeta CDR3 regions. After extraction, genomic DNA underwent amplification by bias-controlled multiplex PCR, followed by high-throughput sequencing. Turning to the authors' computational methods: To quantify the absolute abundance of each unique TCRbeta CDR3 region, sequences were collapsed and filtered. T cell fraction was estimated by normalization of TCRbeta template counts to usable DNA, with usable DNA being measured through amplification of reference genes present in all nucleated cells. Repertoire TCRs were annotated as SARS-CoV-2-specific by exact matching of V gene, CDR3 amino acid sequence and J gene to a known reactive TCR set. The reference SARS-CoV-2 TCR set was derived from MIRA and filtered for enrichment in COVID-19-positive ImmuneCODE repertoires, a step that removed public or cross-reactive TCRs. Using the MIRA antigens, annotated TCRs were further analysed by specific ORF or by position within an ORF. Breadth was defined as the number of annotated unique rearrangements divided by the total number of unique productive rearrangements, and depth was defined as the summed frequency of the annotated unique rearrangements. Two-sided Wilcoxon rank-sum tests were applied when comparing TCR breadth between groups. TCRdb took over this immuneACCESS table, retaining in-frame rearrangements with V and J assigned. Such tables are incomplete; in checked studies, under half of the missing clones stem from an unresolved V gene, and the remainder is unexplained. V and J calls and clone size are those listed in that table; D and trimming were worked out from the DNA. This sample gives hundreds of thousands of clones in total; approximately 90% of them show up just once. The ten largest clones represent 12% of the sample.

The record originates from a study of Ad26.COV2.S vaccination and SARS-CoV-2 variants (dated by TCRdb to the early 2020s). For the study in its entirety: Vaccine-arm donors came from COV1001, a multicentre, randomized, double-blind, placebo-controlled phase I-IIa trial of Ad26.COV2.S in healthy adults. The TCR-sequenced set comprised about 32 samples: about 19 Ad26.COV2.S vaccine recipients, 5 placebo recipients and 8 SARS-CoV-2 convalescent individuals. Ad26.COV2.S was administered intramuscularly at 5 x 10^10 or 1 x 10^11 viral particles, either as a single shot or as two shots given 56 days apart. TCRbeta repertoire sequencing served as the tool for gauging how specific and how broad the SARS-CoV-2-reactive T cell receptors were following Ad26.COV2.S vaccination. Throughout the experiments and outcome assessment, investigators stayed blinded to trial group allocation. Participants in the trial were split at random into five groups of five each, receiving low-dose or high-dose Ad26.COV2.S once or twice, or else placebo on both occasions.

Study-wide conclusions, independent of this receptor: Substantial breadth of spike-specific CD8+ and CD4+ T cell responses was reported after vaccination. Spike-specific TCR breadth was higher in Ad26.COV2.S recipients than in placebo recipients (P = 0.0014). The study lacked the statistical power to compare responses across vaccine doses or regimens. Comparable non-spike TCR breadth was observed between vaccine and placebo recipients, consistent with only spike being contained in the vaccine. The authors noted that the TCR breadth and depth analyses may have underestimated total T cell responses.

Reading the label with the study, this specimen's treatment or condition is: 15 to 20 received Ad26.COV2.S at low or high dose, single or two shots; about 5 received placebo; per-sample allocation not given. For vaccine and placebo recipients, the sequenced repertoires came from samples collected on day 63 after the first injection. In Cohort 1b, about two dozen adults aged 18-55 years were enrolled at a single site in Boston, USA, between 29 July and 7 August 2020. As a vaccine, Ad26.COV2.S was a replication-incompetent adenovirus type 26 vector that expressed a prefusion-stabilized SARS-CoV-2 spike protein derived from the original Wuhan strain. This sequence originates from a person between 18 and 59 years old who received the Ad26.COV2.S COVID-19 vaccine or a placebo. The sequences come from peripheral blood, collected in a trial of Ad26.COV2.S vaccine versus placebo.

The nucleotide sequence reads TGCGCCAGCAGCCCGGGGCTAGCGGGAGTACATGAGCAGTTCTTC. Translated, this gives CASSPGLAGVHEQFF. The chain uses TRBV5-1 and TRBJ2-1; 10 central nucleotides agree with TRBD2. Unmatched junction bases come to 9, with V trimmed by 4 bases and J by 8 bases. Inclusive of the bounding cysteine and phenylalanine, the CDR3 is 15 residues long. Only CDR3 DNA is held: 45 bases, read in frame from base 1. The germline V gene provides CDR1 SGHRS and CDR2 YFSETQ.